This is a list of T cell receptor beta chains from one sample in a study of monozygotic twins with cystic fibrosis. TCRdb's table, derived via immunoSEQ multiplex PCR, lists solely in-frame clones and lacks some. The profile shows around 17,000 clones, around 96% of them singletons. What was sequenced was blood. The receptors come from a girl aged 2-9 years with cystic fibrosis. Each CDR3 is given with its conserved first and last residue. The D gene is left open where the match is weak. Size values are once, few and many counts, or a class for expanded clones, and some rows have none.

d_call j_call v_call clone_size cdr3_nt cdr3_aa
- TRBJ1-5 TRBV9 - TGTGCCAGCAGCGTAACAGACCTGCAGCCCCAGCATTTT CASSVTDLQPQHF
TRBD1 TRBJ2-5 TRBV18 - TGTGCCAGCTCACCGGGACAGGGATTGTACCAAGAGACCCAGTACTTC CASSPGQGLYQETQYF
- TRBJ2-7 TRBV7-8 once TGTGCCAGCATCCCACAGGGCTACGAGCAGTACTTC CASIPQGYEQYF
- TRBJ2-1 TRBV5-1 - TGCGCCAGCAGCTTGTCCCCCACCGGGGTAAACAATGAGCAGTTCTTC CASSLSPTGVNNEQFF
TRBD2 TRBJ2-7 TRBV7-9 - TGTGCCAGCAGCTTAACCCCCAGCGGGGAAGCCGAGCAGTACTTC CASSLTPSGEAEQYF
- TRBJ2-7 TRBV5-5 - TGTGCCAGCAGCTTTCAGGAAGCCTACGAGCAGTACTTC CASSFQEAYEQYF
- TRBJ2-3 TRBV6-1 - TGTGCCAGCAGTGAAGACTCGACAGATACGCAGTATTTT CASSEDSTDTQYF
TRBD1 TRBJ2-2 TRBV19 - TGTGCCAGCAGGGGACAGTCGAACACCGGGGAGCTGTTTTTT CASRGQSNTGELFF
TRBD1 TRBJ1-5 TRBV27 - TGTGCCAGCAGGTCGGGGGACAGACTTAATCAGCCCCAGCATTTT CASRSGDRLNQPQHF
TRBD2 TRBJ2-5 TRBV11-3 - TGTGCCAGCAGCTTAGTCAGCGGGGGCAGGGAGACCCAGTACTTC CASSLVSGGRETQYF
- TRBJ2-5 TRBV19 - TGTGCCAGTAGTGTGTATCCGGGTCTGGAGACCCAGTACTTC CASSVYPGLETQYF
- TRBJ2-7 TRBV5-6 once TGTGCCAGCAGCTTGCTTCCCGGGACTTATAGCTCCTACGAGCAGTACTTC CASSLLPGTYSSYEQYF
- TRBJ2-7 TRBV19 once TGTGCCAGTAGCGGCCGGGACCCCTACGAGCAGTACTTC CASSGRDPYEQYF
- TRBJ2-5 TRBV28 - TGTGCCAGCAGTATCCGATCGGAGACCCAGTACTTC CASSIRSETQYF
TRBD2 TRBJ2-2 TRBV6-5 - TGTGCCAGCCGGCGGGGACTAGCGAACACCGGGGAGCTGTTTTTT CASRRGLANTGELFF
- TRBJ1-2 TRBV2 - TGTGCCAGCAGTCCGGACGGTGCATTTCGTGGCTACACCTTC CASSPDGAFRGYTF
- TRBJ2-3 TRBV7-2 - TGTGCCAGCAGGCTGACTTCAACAGATACGCAGTATTTT CASRLTSTDTQYF
TRBD1 TRBJ1-1 TRBV10-1 - TGCGCCAGCAGTGAGTCGGGACAGCTGAACACTGAAGCTTTCTTT CASSESGQLNTEAFF
- TRBJ1-1 TRBV19 - TGTGCCAGTAGTTTGGGCATAGGTACTGAAGCTTTCTTT CASSLGIGTEAFF
TRBD1 TRBJ2-5 TRBV5-1 - TGCGCCAGCAGCTATCGGCCGGGACAGGGCCAAGAGACCCAGTACTTC CASSYRPGQGQETQYF
- TRBJ2-5 TRBV11-2 - TGTGCCAGCAGCTTAGATTCTACGACAGCCGGGGAGACCCAGTACTTC CASSLDSTTAGETQYF
- TRBJ2-5 TRBV18 - TGTGCCAGCTCACCCCCTAGCTTACCGGGGGAGACCCAGTACTTC CASSPPSLPGETQYF
TRBD2 TRBJ2-3 TRBV19 - TGTGCCAGTATGACTAGCGCGGGCACAGATACGCAGTATTTT CASMTSAGTDTQYF
- TRBJ1-1 TRBV6-5 - TGTGCCAGCAGTTTTAAGAACACTGAAGCTTTCTTT CASSFKNTEAFF
- TRBJ1-1 TRBV5-8 - TGTGCCAGCAGCTTGAAATACTCTCAGTGGGGCATGAACACTGAAGCTTTCTTT CASSLKYSQWGMNTEAFF
TRBD1 TRBJ1-2 TRBV5-7 - TGTGCCAGCAGCGGGACAGGGGGGGGCTACACCTTC CASSGTGGGYTF
TRBD1 TRBJ1-1 TRBV18 - TGTGCCAGCTCCCGCGCACAGGGGGAGTTCACTGAAGCTTTCTTT CASSRAQGEFTEAFF
- TRBJ1-1 TRBV19 - TGTGCCAGTAGTATCACGGGGGCGCGCACTGAAGCTTTCTTT CASSITGARTEAFF
- TRBJ2-2 TRBV19 - TGTGCCAGTAGTATAGATGGGGCAAGCGGGGAGCTGTTTTTT CASSIDGASGELFF
TRBD2 TRBJ2-5 TRBV5-5 - TGTGCCAGCAGCTTCAAAGCTACGGGACTAGCGGGGGGTTTGGGAGAGACCCAGTACTTC CASSFKATGLAGGLGETQYF
- TRBJ1-6 TRBV4-3 - TGCGCCAGCAGCCAAGATGGTATCCGGGGCGAAAATTCACCCCTCCACTTT CASSQDGIRGENSPLHF
- TRBJ1-6 TRBV6-5 - TGTGCCAGCAGTTACTTCGGTCCGGTAGCAACTTCACCCCTCCACTTT CASSYFGPVATSPLHF
TRBD1 TRBJ1-2 TRBV18 - TGTGCCAGCTCACCTCTAGGACAGGGCTATGGCTACACCTTC CASSPLGQGYGYTF
- TRBJ2-7 TRBV30 - TGTGCCTGGAGTGCCGGGGGTAGCTCCTACGAGCAGTACTTC CAWSAGGSSYEQYF
TRBD2 TRBJ2-3 TRBV4-3 - TGCGCCAGCAGCCAAGATCCCCGGGGGAGCGGGGGCACAGATACGCAGTATTTT CASSQDPRGSGGTDTQYF
- TRBJ1-6 TRBV18 once TGTGCCAGCTCACCCTCAGAGCGAGGGGGATATTCACCCCTCCACTTT CASSPSERGGYSPLHF
- TRBJ2-1 TRBV7-9 - TGTGCCAGCAGCTTAGTGTCGGTTCTTGTCAATGAGCAGTTCTTC CASSLVSVLVNEQFF
- TRBJ1-6 TRBV7-9 - TGTGCCAGCAGCTTACTGTGGGAGTCACCCCTCCACTTT CASSLLWESPLHF
- TRBJ2-7 TRBV29-1 once TGCAGCGTGGGGGGGGCGAGGGAGTCCTACGAGCAGTACTTC CSVGGARESYEQYF
- TRBJ1-4 TRBV5-1 once TGCGCCAGCAGCTTAGGTCAGCTTAGTACTAATGAAAAACTGTTTTTT CASSLGQLSTNEKLFF
TRBD1 TRBJ1-2 TRBV5-6 - TGTGCCAGCAGCGCCCGGGACAGAATCTCTTCTGGGGGCTACACCTTC CASSARDRISSGGYTF
- TRBJ2-1 TRBV28 - TGTGCCAGCAGTTTGAGGGGCAATGAGCAGTTCTTC CASSLRGNEQFF
- TRBJ2-7 TRBV19 - TGTGCCAGTAGTATAGCAGAAGAGAGAGGCGAGCAGTACTTC CASSIAEERGEQYF
TRBD1 TRBJ1-6 TRBV28 once TGTGCCAGCGGAAACAGGGGCGCGAATTCACCCCTCCACTTT CASGNRGANSPLHF
TRBD2 TRBJ2-7 TRBV5-1 - TGCGCCAGCAGCTTGGCCGTATCCACTAGCGGGGGTTTCGAGCAGTACTTC CASSLAVSTSGGFEQYF
TRBD1 TRBJ1-2 TRBV5-1 once TGCGCCAGCAGCCTGGACACAGGGGATAACTATGGCTACACCTTC CASSLDTGDNYGYTF
- TRBJ2-1 TRBV5-1 - TGCGCCAGCAGCTTGGTAATCCAAGTAAACAATGAGCAGTTCTTC CASSLVIQVNNEQFF
TRBD1 TRBJ1-5 TRBV6-6 - TGTGCCAGCAGCCGCGGGACAGGGTTCCAGCCCCAGCATTTT CASSRGTGFQPQHF
TRBD2 TRBJ2-3 TRBV6-4 - TGTGCCAGCAGTGACTTTCCCCTAGCGGGGGGCACGCAGTATTTT CASSDFPLAGGTQYF
- TRBJ1-5 TRBV28 medium-sized TGTGCCAGCAGTTTGGGAGATCTAACACACCCTAGCAATCAGCCCCAGCATTTT CASSLGDLTHPSNQPQHF
- TRBJ2-2 TRBV18 - TGTGCCAGCTCACCGGGAACGAACACCGGGGAGCTGTTTTTT CASSPGTNTGELFF
- TRBJ2-7 TRBV5-6 - TGTGCCAGCAGCTTTAGCAGCTACGAGCAGTACTTC CASSFSSYEQYF
- TRBJ1-5 TRBV4-1 - TGCGCCAGCAGCCAAGAACGGGTTTCGGGAGATAAGCCCCAGCATTTT CASSQERVSGDKPQHF
TRBD2 TRBJ2-2 TRBV7-2 once TGTGCCAGCAGCTCCACTAGCGGGGGGGCCCTTGGCGGGGAGCTGTTTTTT CASSSTSGGALGGELFF
- TRBJ2-2 TRBV6-6 - TGTGCCAGCACCACGGCCGGGGAGCTGTTTTTT CASTTAGELFF